Listed below are T cell receptor beta chains from one sample, sequenced in a study of T cell changes during pregnancy in multiple sclerosis. Assay used: immunoSEQ multiplex PCR; TCRdb lists only in-frame clones, some missing. The data show some 24,000 clones, with more than 85% seen just once and 0.8% to 1.3% held by the top ten. The specimen comprised CD4+ T cells from peripheral blood mononuclear cells, sampled in the second trimester of pregnancy. Receptors originate from a female donor in good health, enrolled as a control in a pregnancy study. The CDR3 runs from the conserved cysteine through the conserved F or W. The D gene is left open where the match is weak.

d_call,j_call,v_call,cdr3_nt,cdr3_aa
TRBD1,TRBJ1-6,TRBV18,TGTGCCAGCTCTCCCCCGACAGGGGTAAATTCACCCCTCCACTTT,CASSPPTGVNSPLHF
TRBD1,TRBJ1-5,TRBV4-2,TGTGCCAGCAGCCAAGTTGGACAGGGATATCAGCCCCAGCATTTT,CASSQVGQGYQPQHF
NA,TRBJ2-5,TRBV9,TGTGCCAGCAGCCCGACTGGCGGTTTCGAGACCCAGTACTTC,CASSPTGGFETQYF
TRBD2,TRBJ2-3,TRBV9,TGTGCCAGCAGCGTAAGTGGGACTAGCCGATTCGTCACAGATACGCAGTATTTT,CASSVSGTSRFVTDTQYF
NA,TRBJ1-2,TRBV10-3,TGTGCCATCAGGGTAGGGGACGGGGGTGGCTACACCTTC,CAIRVGDGGGYTF
TRBD1,TRBJ2-2,TRBV27,TGTGCCAGCAGTTTGAAGGGGGCGGGGGAGCTGTTTTTT,CASSLKGAGELFF
NA,TRBJ2-1,TRBV27,TGTGCCAGCAGTTTATCAGCGGCCCGCAATGAGCAGTTCTTC,CASSLSAARNEQFF
NA,TRBJ1-4,TRBV1,TGCACCAGCAGCCAGGCCCGTCCGGGACAGTCGAATGAAAAACTGTTTTTT,CTSSQARPGQSNEKLFF
TRBD1,TRBJ2-7,TRBV2,TGTGCCAGCACCTCGGACAGGGGGAGGTACGAGCAGTACTTC,CASTSDRGRYEQYF
NA,TRBJ1-4,TRBV5-6,TGTGCCAGCAGCTTATCACAGCTTAATGAAAAACTGTTTTTT,CASSLSQLNEKLFF
TRBD1,TRBJ2-5,TRBV30,TGTGCCTGGAGTGTGGGAGCAGGGGGTCAAGAGACCCAGTACTTC,CAWSVGAGGQETQYF
TRBD1,TRBJ2-7,TRBV7-8,TGTGCCAGCAAGCCCGGGACAGCCAGCTCCTACGAGCAGTACTTC,CASKPGTASSYEQYF
NA,TRBJ1-1,TRBV18,TGTGCCAGCTCACTGGGGGCTCTGAACACTGAAGCTTTCTTT,CASSLGALNTEAFF
TRBD2,TRBJ2-2,TRBV7-2,TGTGCCAGCAGCTTAGAAGGACTAGCTGTCGGGGAGCTGTTTTTT,CASSLEGLAVGELFF
NA,TRBJ1-1,TRBV6-5,TGTGCCAGCAGTTACGACGGGGTTCGAACTGAAGCTTTCTTT,CASSYDGVRTEAFF
TRBD1,TRBJ1-2,TRBV19,TGTGCCAGTAGTTCCTCAGGGGGCAGGAATGGCTACACCTTC,CASSSSGGRNGYTF
TRBD2,TRBJ2-5,TRBV27,TGTGCCAGCAGGCCGGGGGGGTCTTGGTACCAAGAGACCCAGTACTTC,CASRPGGSWYQETQYF
NA,TRBJ1-1,TRBV6-1,TGTGCCAGTACCTTAGGGGGGGTGGGGAACACTGAAGCTTTCTTT,CASTLGGVGNTEAFF
TRBD2,TRBJ2-3,TRBV27,TGTGCCAGCAGTACCCTCACTAGCGGGAGTGGTGATACGCAGTATTTT,CASSTLTSGSGDTQYF
TRBD1,TRBJ2-5,TRBV9,TGTGCCAGCAGCGCCGTTGACAGGGTATCAGAGACCCAGTACTTC,CASSAVDRVSETQYF
NA,TRBJ2-1,TRBV7-3,TGTGCCAGCAGCTTCGCGGGACTTCAAGGAAATGAGCAGTTCTTC,CASSFAGLQGNEQFF
NA,TRBJ1-6,TRBV7-9,TGTGCCAGCAGCTTAGGAAGGCGGACTGGTGGACATAATTCACCCCTCCACTTT,CASSLGRRTGGHNSPLHF